This T cell receptor beta chain was observed in a study of T cell repertoires in cytomegalovirus infection. Study at large: In the study, CMV epitopes included recently identified HLA-C-restricted and well-studied HLA-B-restricted ones.

V shed 4 bases and J 0 bases; nucleotides not matched to a gene: 9. This CDR3 is built from 17 residues. Germline-derived CDR1 and CDR2 are MDHEN and SYDVKM. About this clonotype: What it binds is unknown. Because the CDR3 is missing its conserved closing phenylalanine or tryptophan, this is likely a read error.

TCRdb analysed the reads with MiXCR anew, one entry per CDR3 protein. This sample yields around 770,000 distinct CDR3 sequences, of which 25% to 30% are seen a single time; around 13% belongs to the top ten. Study results and caveats: Summed frequency of shared TCR beta families picked out CMV carriers who also had the relevant HLA. Across the ex vivo response, the dominant clonotypes were HLA-C-restricted CMV-specific TCR beta clonotypes.

The source of this sequence is a human donor in good health (CMV status not recorded). Some clones in this sample may be carry-over from other donors' samples. The gene calls are TRBV28 and TRBJ2-7, with 10 bases lining up with TRBD1. The material sequenced was cultured CD8+ T cells from PBMCs, taken from culture after CMV antigen stimulation. CDR3 bases: TGTGCCAGCAGTTCTCGGACAGGGGGGCAGATCTCCTACGAGCAGTACGCC. Its translation is CASSSRTGGQISYEQYA.